This T cell receptor (beta chain) was observed in a study of control samples from healthy donors and cancer patients. This CDR3 has 14 amino acids. V shed 5 bases and J shed 0 bases, with 11 bases lying between them. Per germline, CDR1 SGHRS and CDR2 YFSETQ. Method: immunoSEQ multiplex PCR; TCRdb's copy keeps in-frame clones and lacks some. Among roughly 99,000 clones listed, around 80% were seen once. The chain has TRBV5-1 and TRBJ1-1, with D uncertain. The receptor's source is a man aged 55 to 70 in good health. The sample taken for sequencing was blood. DNA for the CDR3: TGCGCCAGCAGGTCGAACAGCATGAACACTGAAGCTTTCTTT. It yields the protein CASRSNSMNTEAFF.